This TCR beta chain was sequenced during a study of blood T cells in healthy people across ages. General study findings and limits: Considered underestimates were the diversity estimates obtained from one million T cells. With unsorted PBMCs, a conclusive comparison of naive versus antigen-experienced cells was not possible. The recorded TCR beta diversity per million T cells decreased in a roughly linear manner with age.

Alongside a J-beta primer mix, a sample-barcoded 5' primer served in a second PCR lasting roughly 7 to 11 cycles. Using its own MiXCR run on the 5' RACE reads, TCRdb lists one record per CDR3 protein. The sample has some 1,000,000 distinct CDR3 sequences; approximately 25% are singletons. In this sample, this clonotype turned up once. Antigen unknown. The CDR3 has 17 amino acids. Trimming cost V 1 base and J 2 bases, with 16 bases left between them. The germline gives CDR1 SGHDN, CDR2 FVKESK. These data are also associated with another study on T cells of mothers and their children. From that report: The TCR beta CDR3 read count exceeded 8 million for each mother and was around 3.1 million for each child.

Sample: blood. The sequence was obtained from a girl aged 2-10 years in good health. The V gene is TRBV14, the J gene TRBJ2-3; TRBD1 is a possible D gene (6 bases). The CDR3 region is CASSQVPGQLPTDTQYF. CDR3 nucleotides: TGTGCCAGCAGCCAAGTACCGGGACAACTACCCACAGATACGCAGTATTTT.